This TCR beta chain was recovered during a study of identical twins. TCRdb itself ran the 5' RACE reads through MiXCR, one entry per CDR3 protein. The data contain 520,000 or so distinct CDR3 sequences, approximately 22% of them seen just once; the ten biggest clones take up about 0.91%. This CDR3 comprises 15 residues. Germline V gene lookup returns CDR1 SGDLS and CDR2 YYNGEE. The trim removed 4 bases at V and 2 bases at J, leaving 6 bases unmatched. The data were also submitted as part of a second study, on T cells expressing NK-cell markers.

The gene calls are TRBV9 and TRBJ2-3; 8 nucleotides line up with TRBD2. Sequenced: CD4+ T cells sorted from blood. The origin of this receptor is a woman aged 18-35 years in good health. The CDR3 here is CASSPQRGPTDTQYF. Written as DNA, the CDR3 is TGTGCCAGCAGCCCCCAGCGGGGGCCCACAGATACGCAGTATTTT. The variable domain in full, with the rest retrieved from reference TRBV9 and TRBJ2-3, is DSGVTQTPKHLITATGQRVTLRCSPRSGDLSVYWYQQSLDQGLQFLIQYYNGEERAKGNILERFSAQQFPDLHSELNLSSLELGDSALYFCASSPQRGPTDTQYFGPGTRLTVL.